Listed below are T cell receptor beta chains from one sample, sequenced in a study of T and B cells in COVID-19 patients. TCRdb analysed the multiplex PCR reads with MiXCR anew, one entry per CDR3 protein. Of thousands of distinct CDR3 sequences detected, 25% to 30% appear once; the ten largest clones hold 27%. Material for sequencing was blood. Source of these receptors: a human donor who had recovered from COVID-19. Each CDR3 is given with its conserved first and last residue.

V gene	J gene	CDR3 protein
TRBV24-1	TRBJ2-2	CATSDLTGSNTGELFF
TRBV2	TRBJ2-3	CASSDGAGIDTQYF
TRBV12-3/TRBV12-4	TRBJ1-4	CASSLALGGTNEKLFF
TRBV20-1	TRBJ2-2	CSAIGGGPDTGELFF
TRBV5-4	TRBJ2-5	CASSAGLAGGEETQYF
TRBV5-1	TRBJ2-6	CASSLGTAGANVLTF
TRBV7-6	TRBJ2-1	CASSLDGGRNEQFF
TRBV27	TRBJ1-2	CASSFGQGWNYGYTF
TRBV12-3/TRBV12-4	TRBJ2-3	CASSPGAALAGGADTQYF
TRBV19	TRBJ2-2	CASHHTYRVLENTGELFF
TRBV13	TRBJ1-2	CASSFQGADYGYTF
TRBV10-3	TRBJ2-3	CATRLAYSTDTQYF
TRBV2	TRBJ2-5	CASSYLGSAGGTQYF
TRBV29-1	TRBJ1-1	CSVEDGTGGTEAFF
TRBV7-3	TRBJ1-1	CASSSLQGAAFF
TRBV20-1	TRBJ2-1	CSARERTSGLGEQFF
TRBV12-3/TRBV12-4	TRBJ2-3	CASSKTLAGGTDTQYF
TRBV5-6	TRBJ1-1	CASSLFAGLNSNTEAFF
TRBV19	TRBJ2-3	CASSISSGGTSTDTQYF
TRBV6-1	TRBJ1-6	CASSYSILNHDRGNSPLHF
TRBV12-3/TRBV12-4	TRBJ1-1	CASRFQGPPNSAFF
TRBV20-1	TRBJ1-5	CSASPAVLNQPQHF
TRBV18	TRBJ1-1	CASSPSNRANTEAFF
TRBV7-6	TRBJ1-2	CASSAGGLGGYTF
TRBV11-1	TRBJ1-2	CASSPGTSSGYTF
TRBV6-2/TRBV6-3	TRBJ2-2	CASSSQRTGRNTGELFF
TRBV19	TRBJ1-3	CASSIGGGNTIYF
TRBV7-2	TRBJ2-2	CASSPGLSTGELFF
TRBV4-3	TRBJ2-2	CASSQERGGYKGTGELFF
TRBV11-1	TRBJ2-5	CASSLPSGGARETQYF
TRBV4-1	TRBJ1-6	CASSQDHGAAYNSPLHF
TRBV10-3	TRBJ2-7	CAISESVAEQYF
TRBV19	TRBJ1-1	CASTLTGNFAEAFF
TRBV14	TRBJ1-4	CASSQERLGKLFF
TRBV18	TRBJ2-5	CASSLAGEVTQYF
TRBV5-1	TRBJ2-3	CASSSLPGERNTQYF
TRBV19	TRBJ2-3	CASSIARGGGDTQYF
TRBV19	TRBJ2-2	CASSMGSGRAGELFF
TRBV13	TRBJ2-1	CASSSGLAGGNNEQFF
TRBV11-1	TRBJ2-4	CASSPRQGENIQYF
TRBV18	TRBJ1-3	CASSPPGTSGNTIYF
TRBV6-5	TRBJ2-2	CASSSAGTGTGELFF
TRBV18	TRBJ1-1	CASSATGGVGTEAFF
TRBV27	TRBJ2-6	CASLGTGANVLTF
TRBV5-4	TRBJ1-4	CASSLGATNEKLFF
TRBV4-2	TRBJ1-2	CASSQGDGYTF
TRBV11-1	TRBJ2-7	CASSRGGGQASYEQYF
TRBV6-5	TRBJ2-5	CASSPRDTQETQYF
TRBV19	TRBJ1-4	CASSLGSANEKLFF
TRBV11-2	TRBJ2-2	CASSLVGLAPGELFF
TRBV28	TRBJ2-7	CATLAIGQGKGEQYF
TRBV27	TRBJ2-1	CASSLGGGNEQFF
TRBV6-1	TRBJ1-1	CASIDQSWTEAFF
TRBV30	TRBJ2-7	CAWSGTPYEQYF
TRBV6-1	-	CASRASGRGNEQFF
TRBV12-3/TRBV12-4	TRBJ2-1	CASSPGLARVNEQFF
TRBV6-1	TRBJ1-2	CASRGGVWDGNYGYTF
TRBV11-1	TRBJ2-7	CASSFSGGSYYEQYF
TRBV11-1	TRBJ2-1	CASSLWGTSGRGYNEQFF
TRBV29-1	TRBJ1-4	CSVLRVGGEKLFF